The T cell receptor (beta chain) described here comes from a study of blood T cell repertoires in COVID-19. Overall study: Some COVID-19 samples were acute and others convalescent; all came from the United States, Italy and Spain. Sample material is recorded as cDNA or gDNA derived from T cells, B-cell-depleted T cells, or PBMCs.

Looked up from germline, CDR1 is SGHDT and CDR2 is YYEEEE. With 3 bases clipped from V and 12 bases from J, the junction kept 11 bases outside the gene matches. CDR3 length: 15 residues. Original handling: Quantification of nucleated cells was approximated via reference gene primer amplification. Data came from immunoSEQ multiplex PCR; TCRdb stores just in-frame clones and leaves some out. Clone size and the V and J calls come from that table; the DNA yielded D and trimming. The table shows tens of thousands of clones, with 80% to 85% occurring only once. The sample was peripheral blood. The receptor was derived from a man older than 75 with acute or convalescent COVID-19. The V and J genes are TRBV5-6 and TRBJ2-1; 11 bases align to TRBD2. The CDR3 nucleotides are TGTGCCAGCAGCTCCATTCTCCTAGCGGGGGGCGGGCAGTTCTTC. Protein product: CASSSILLAGGGQFF.